The rows below give T cell receptor beta chains drawn from one sample of a study of T cells in Graves' hyperthyroidism and ophthalmopathy. Each CDR3 protein is one row after TCRdb ran MiXCR on the multiplex PCR reads. The sample consists of about 520,000 distinct CDR3 sequences, approximately 25% of them appearing once. What was sequenced was blood. These receptor sequences come from a woman aged 30 to 39 with Graves' ophthalmopathy. Both conserved end residues are part of each CDR3. The D gene is left open where the match is weak. Some rows have no size entry. The others give once, few or many, or a class for an expanded clone.

V gene: TRBV20-1; clone size: many; J gene: TRBJ2-7; D gene: TRBD2; CDR3 protein: CSARNQRGYSYEQYF
V gene: TRBV6-4; clone size: many; J gene: TRBJ2-7; D gene: NA; CDR3 protein: CASSEWAGQPYEQYF
V gene: TRBV19; clone size: many; J gene: TRBJ2-7; D gene: NA; CDR3 protein: CASSHSGREQYF
V gene: TRBV7-6; clone size: many; J gene: TRBJ1-3; D gene: NA; CDR3 protein: CASSLAEARSGNTIYF
V gene: TRBV2; clone size: many; J gene: TRBJ1-5; D gene: NA; CDR3 protein: CASSDDGGSGQPQHF
V gene: TRBV6-5; clone size: many; J gene: TRBJ1-2; D gene: NA; CDR3 protein: CASSYVDLPYGYTF
V gene: TRBV2; clone size: many; J gene: TRBJ1-5; D gene: TRBD1; CDR3 protein: CASSFRDSYNQPQHF
V gene: TRBV19; clone size: many; J gene: TRBJ1-5; D gene: NA; CDR3 protein: CASSVWAANQPQHF
V gene: TRBV6-5; clone size: NA; J gene: TRBJ1-2; D gene: NA; CDR3 protein: CASSYEGFYGYTF
V gene: TRBV7-2; clone size: few; J gene: TRBJ2-7; D gene: NA; CDR3 protein: CASSFLGQSYEQYF
V gene: TRBV4-2; clone size: many; J gene: TRBJ1-1; D gene: NA; CDR3 protein: CASSQDRDNTEAFF
V gene: TRBV6-1; clone size: many; J gene: TRBJ2-5; D gene: NA; CDR3 protein: CASSPIGGQETQYF
V gene: TRBV7-8; clone size: NA; J gene: TRBJ1-6; D gene: NA; CDR3 protein: CASGRGAQPLNSPLHF
V gene: TRBV2; clone size: NA; J gene: TRBJ1-2; D gene: NA; CDR3 protein: CASSGPTGAGGYTF
V gene: TRBV4-1; clone size: NA; J gene: TRBJ1-2; D gene: NA; CDR3 protein: CASSQARVGNYGYTF
V gene: TRBV20-1; clone size: many; J gene: TRBJ2-7; D gene: NA; CDR3 protein: CSAIQRGTYEQYF
V gene: TRBV28; clone size: many; J gene: TRBJ1-1; D gene: NA; CDR3 protein: CASSLWGTYNTEAFF
V gene: TRBV5-5; clone size: NA; J gene: TRBJ1-2; D gene: NA; CDR3 protein: CASSLGQGIEGYTF
V gene: TRBV28; clone size: many; J gene: TRBJ2-7; D gene: NA; CDR3 protein: CASSSRLGDYEQYF
V gene: TRBV15; clone size: NA; J gene: TRBJ1-1; D gene: TRBD1; CDR3 protein: CATSGAHRGTEAFF
V gene: TRBV12-3/TRBV12-4; clone size: few; J gene: TRBJ1-6; D gene: NA; CDR3 protein: CASSFGTSNSPLHF
V gene: TRBV20-1; clone size: many; J gene: TRBJ1-5; D gene: TRBD1; CDR3 protein: CSANRGDQPQHF
V gene: TRBV28; clone size: many; J gene: TRBJ1-3; D gene: NA; CDR3 protein: CASRKTDRNTIYF
V gene: TRBV6-2/TRBV6-3; clone size: NA; J gene: TRBJ1-5; D gene: TRBD1; CDR3 protein: CASSYDIGTGVSNQPQHF
V gene: TRBV19; clone size: many; J gene: TRBJ1-5; D gene: TRBD1; CDR3 protein: CASSSQWRQGGLQPQHF
V gene: TRBV18; clone size: NA; J gene: TRBJ2-3; D gene: NA; CDR3 protein: CASSPTGTPGDTQYF
V gene: TRBV25-1; clone size: NA; J gene: TRBJ1-1; D gene: NA; CDR3 protein: CASSEPGGLTEAFF
V gene: TRBV6-5; clone size: many; J gene: TRBJ1-2; D gene: TRBD1; CDR3 protein: CASGPRQGGNYGYTF
V gene: TRBV2; clone size: many; J gene: TRBJ2-7; D gene: TRBD1; CDR3 protein: CASKQGEAYEQYF
V gene: TRBV18; clone size: many; J gene: TRBJ1-1; D gene: TRBD1; CDR3 protein: CASSPDREAEAFF
V gene: TRBV6-2/TRBV6-3; clone size: NA; J gene: TRBJ2-3; D gene: TRBD2; CDR3 protein: CASRAGGGPYYTDTQYF
V gene: TRBV4-1; clone size: NA; J gene: TRBJ1-2; D gene: NA; CDR3 protein: CASSQTGTGGYTF
V gene: TRBV4-1; clone size: many; J gene: TRBJ1-2; D gene: NA; CDR3 protein: CASSQQGRKSDYGYTF
V gene: TRBV18; clone size: many; J gene: TRBJ2-5; D gene: NA; CDR3 protein: CASSPAGSEETQYF
V gene: TRBV10-3; clone size: many; J gene: TRBJ2-5; D gene: NA; CDR3 protein: CAISSTGVETQYF
V gene: TRBV12-3/TRBV12-4; clone size: once; J gene: TRBJ1-2; D gene: NA; CDR3 protein: CASSLNRGYGYTF
V gene: TRBV6-4; clone size: once; J gene: TRBJ2-2; D gene: TRBD2; CDR3 protein: CASSLGSGGRVFF
V gene: TRBV7-8; clone size: many; J gene: TRBJ2-7; D gene: TRBD2; CDR3 protein: CASSLAGRAHWYF
V gene: TRBV6-1; clone size: many; J gene: TRBJ2-4; D gene: TRBD1; CDR3 protein: CASSPNTGGLNIQYF
V gene: TRBV11-2; clone size: NA; J gene: TRBJ2-7; D gene: NA; CDR3 protein: CASSLLGTPLRGDYEQYF
V gene: TRBV6-1; clone size: many; J gene: TRBJ2-4; D gene: TRBD1; CDR3 protein: CAFRRDRDVKNIQYF